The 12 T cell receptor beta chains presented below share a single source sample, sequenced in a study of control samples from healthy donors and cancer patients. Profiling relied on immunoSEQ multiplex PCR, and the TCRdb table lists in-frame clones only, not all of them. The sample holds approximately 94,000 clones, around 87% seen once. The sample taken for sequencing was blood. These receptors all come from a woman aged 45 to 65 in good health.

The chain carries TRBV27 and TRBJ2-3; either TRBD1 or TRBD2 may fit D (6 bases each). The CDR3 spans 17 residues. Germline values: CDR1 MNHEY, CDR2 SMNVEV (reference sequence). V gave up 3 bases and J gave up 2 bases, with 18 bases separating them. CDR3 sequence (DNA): TGTGCCAGCAGTTTCCTCACAGGGCCGGGGGACACAGATACGCAGTATTTT. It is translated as CASSFLTGPGDTDTQYF.

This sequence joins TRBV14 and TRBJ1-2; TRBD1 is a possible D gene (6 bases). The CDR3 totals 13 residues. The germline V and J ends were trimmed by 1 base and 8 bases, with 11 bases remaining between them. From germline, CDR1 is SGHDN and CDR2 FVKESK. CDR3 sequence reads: CASSQGWGRGYTF. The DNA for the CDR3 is TGTGCCAGCAGCCAAGGATGGGGGCGAGGCTACACCTTC.

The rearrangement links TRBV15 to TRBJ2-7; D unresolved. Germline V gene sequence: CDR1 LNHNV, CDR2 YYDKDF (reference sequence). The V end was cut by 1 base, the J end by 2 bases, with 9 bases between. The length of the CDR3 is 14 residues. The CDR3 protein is CATSRVPDTYEQYF. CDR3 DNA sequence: TGTGCCACCAGCAGAGTCCCTGACACCTACGAGCAGTACTTC.

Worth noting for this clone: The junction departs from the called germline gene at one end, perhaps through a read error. CDR3 region: CASSRVTSHMNTGEPFF. The CDR3 coding sequence is TGTGCCAGCAGCCGTGTAACCAGCCATATGAACACCGGGGAGCCGTTTTTT. The rearrangement uses TRBV3-1 (or the pseudogene TRBV3-2) and TRBJ2-2; possibly TRBD2 for D (5 bases). This CDR3 is built from 17 residues. Germline lookup yields CDR1 LGHDT and CDR2 YNNKEL (reference sequence).

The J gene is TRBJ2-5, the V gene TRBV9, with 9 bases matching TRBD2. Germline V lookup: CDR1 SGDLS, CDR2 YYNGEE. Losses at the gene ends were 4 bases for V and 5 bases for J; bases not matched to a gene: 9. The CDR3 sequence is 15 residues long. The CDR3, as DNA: TGTGCCAGCAGCCCAAGCGGAGCGGGAGGCGAGACCCAGTACTTC. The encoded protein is CASSPSGAGGETQYF.

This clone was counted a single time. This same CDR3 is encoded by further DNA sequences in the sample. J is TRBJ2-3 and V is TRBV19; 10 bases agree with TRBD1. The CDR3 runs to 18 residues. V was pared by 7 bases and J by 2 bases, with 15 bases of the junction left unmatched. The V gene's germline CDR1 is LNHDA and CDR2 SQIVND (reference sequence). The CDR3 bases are TGTGCCAGTAAGCCACGGGACAGGGGATTACCTAACACAGATACGCAGTATTTT. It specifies CASKPRDRGLPNTDTQYF.

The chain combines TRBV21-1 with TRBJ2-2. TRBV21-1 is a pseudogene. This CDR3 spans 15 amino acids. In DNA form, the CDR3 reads TGTGCCAGCAGCATACCGGGCCCCGCGTCCGGGGAGCTGTTTTTT. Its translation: CASSIPGPASGELFF.

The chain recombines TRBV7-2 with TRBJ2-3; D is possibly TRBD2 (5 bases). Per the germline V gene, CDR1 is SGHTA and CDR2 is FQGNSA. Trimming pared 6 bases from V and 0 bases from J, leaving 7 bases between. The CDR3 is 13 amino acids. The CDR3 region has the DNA TGTGCCAGCAGGACTACGAGCACAGATACGCAGTATTTT. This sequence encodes CASRTTSTDTQYF.

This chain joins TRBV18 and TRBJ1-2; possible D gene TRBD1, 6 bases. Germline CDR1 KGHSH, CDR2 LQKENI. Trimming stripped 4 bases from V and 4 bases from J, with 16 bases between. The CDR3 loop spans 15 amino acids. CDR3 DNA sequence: TGTGCCAGCTCACTGAGAACGGGGGCCCTCTATGGCTACACCTTC. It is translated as CASSLRTGALYGYTF.

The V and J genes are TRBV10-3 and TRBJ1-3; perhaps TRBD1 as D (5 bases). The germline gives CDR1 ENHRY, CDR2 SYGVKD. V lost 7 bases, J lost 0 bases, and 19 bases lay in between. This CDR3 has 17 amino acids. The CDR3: CAITDLTRGSSGNTIYF. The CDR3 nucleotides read TGTGCCATCACCGACCTTACACGGGGGTCCTCTGGAAACACCATATATTTT.

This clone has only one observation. The CDR3 sequence is CASSVTGGVTEAFF. The CDR3 nucleotides are TGCGCCAGCAGCGTGACAGGGGGAGTCACTGAAGCTTTCTTT. This rearrangement joins TRBV5-1 to TRBJ1-1; 9 bases agree with TRBD1. Germline CDR1 SGHRS, CDR2 YFSETQ. This CDR3 has 14 amino acids. The ends lost 4 bases at V and 4 bases at J; junction bases unmatched: 5.

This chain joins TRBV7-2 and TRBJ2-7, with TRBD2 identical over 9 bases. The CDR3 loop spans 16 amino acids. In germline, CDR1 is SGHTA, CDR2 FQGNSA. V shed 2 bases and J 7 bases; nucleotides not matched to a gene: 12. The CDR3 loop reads CASSLQIAGAGAEQYF. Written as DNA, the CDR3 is TGTGCCAGCAGCTTACAAATAGCGGGGGCGGGAGCGGAGCAGTACTTC.